This T cell receptor beta chain was captured in a study of T cells after yellow fever vaccination. This clonotype was detected many times. Its antigen is currently unknown. 5'RACE template switching generated TCR cDNA, adding a universal primer site and UMIs. TCRdb reprocessed the 5' RACE reads with MiXCR, giving one entry per CDR3 protein. This table holds 200,000 to 300,000 distinct CDR3 sequences, 3.6% found once. Study observations and caveats: Bulk-population clonotypes that are abundant could appear as contaminants in FACS-sorted repertoires.

The germline V and J ends were trimmed by 3 bases and 0 bases, with 15 bases remaining between them. The germline CDR1 and CDR2 sequences are KGHSH and LQKENI. The CDR3 contains 17 residues. The genes are TRBV18 and TRBJ2-1; D unclear. The sequenced sample was PBMCs, obtained 15 days after the yellow fever booster vaccination. This clonotype was sampled from a young man who received the YFV17D yellow fever vaccine. The CDR3 loop is CASSPAGPIISYNEQFF. CDR3 nucleotides: TGTGCCAGCTCACCGGCCGGTCCAATCATCTCCTACAATGAGCAGTTCTTC. The complete variable domain, with remaining parts taken from reference TRBV18 and TRBJ2-1, reads NAGVMQNPRHLVRRRGQEARLRCSPMKGHSHVYWYRQLPEEGLKFMVYLQKENIIDESGMPKERFSAEFPKEGPSILRIQQVVRGDSAAYFCASSPAGPIISYNEQFFGPGTRLTVL.